The 21 T cell receptor beta chains below were found in one sample sequenced in a study of technical replicates of blood from a few donors. Sequenced by immunoSEQ multiplex PCR; TCRdb stores in-frame clones only, minus some. The sample shows tens of thousands of clones, approximately 90% of them seen only once. Sequencing used T cells isolated from PBMCs. The receptors were gathered from a human donor in good health.

This chain connects TRBV27 to TRBJ1-2, with 8 positions matching TRBD1. Germline CDR1 reads MNHEY; CDR2 reads SMNVEV (reference sequence). This CDR3 contains 13 residues. The V gene end was trimmed by 5 bases and the J gene end by 4 bases; junction bases not matched to a gene: 3. The DNA for the CDR3 is TGTGCCAGCAGTGCAGGGGGCAGCTATGGCTACACCTTC. Encoded protein: CASSAGGSYGYTF.

This chain links TRBV11-3 with TRBJ2-1, with D tentatively TRBD1 (5 bases). V gave up 1 base and J gave up 7 bases, with 11 bases separating them. The germline V gene has CDR1 SGHNT and CDR2 YENEEA. This CDR3 comprises 14 residues. The CDR3 DNA reads as TGTGCCAGCAGCTTAGGTCCACAGGAAAATGAGCAGTTCTTC. The encoded protein is CASSLGPQENEQFF.

The gene calls are TRBV30 and TRBJ2-1, with 8 bases identical to TRBD2. Trimming cost V 5 bases and J 4 bases; bases outside gene matches: 7. Germline CDR1 and CDR2: GTSNPN and SVGIG (reference sequence). The length of the CDR3 is 14 residues. The DNA of the CDR3 is TGTGCCTGGGGGGAGGGGACTAGGTACAATGAGCAGTTCTTC. Its protein product is CAWGEGTRYNEQFF.

The J gene is TRBJ1-4, the V gene TRBV5-4, with unresolved D. The CDR3 is 15 amino acids. The V gene's germline CDR1 is SGHNT and CDR2 YYREEE (reference sequence). V was cut by 3 bases and J by 0 bases, with 9 bases left in between. CDR3 protein: CASSSTTATNEKLFF. As DNA, the CDR3 is TGTGCCAGCAGCTCTACCACCGCAACTAATGAAAAACTGTTTTTT.

The chain is built from TRBV5-4 and TRBJ2-1, with 9 bases identical to TRBD1. CDR3 size: 17 residues. The germline V gene has CDR1 SGHNT and CDR2 YYREEE (reference sequence). Trimming removed 3 bases from V and 5 bases from J; junction bases left unmatched: 12. DNA for the CDR3: TGTGCCAGCAGCTATGGGACAGGGACACCCCCCAACAATGAGCAGTTCTTC. Amino acids: CASSYGTGTPPNNEQFF. Full variable domain (missing parts from reference TRBV5-4 and TRBJ2-1): ETGVTQSPTHLIKTRGQQVTLRCSSQSGHNTVSWYQQALGQGPQFIFQYYREEENGRGNFPPRFSGLQFPNYSSELNVNALELDDSALYLCASSYGTGTPPNNEQFFGPGTRLTVL.

V usage is TRBV6-4 and J usage is TRBJ1-2; 8 bases line up with TRBD1. J lost 8 bases, V lost 5 bases, and 13 bases had no gene match. The length of the CDR3 is 15 residues. Germline CDR1 is MRHNA and CDR2 is SNTAGT. CDR3 nucleotide sequence: TGTGCCAGCAGTCCAATGGGACAGGCACCCAGCGGCTACACCTTC. Protein product: CASSPMGQAPSGYTF.

The rearrangement uses TRBV4-3 and TRBJ1-2; D is perhaps TRBD1 (6 bases). CDR3 length: 15 amino acids. Germline V lookup: CDR1 LGHNA, CDR2 YSLEER. Trimming shortened V by 4 bases and J by 2 bases, and 14 bases separated the two germline ends. The CDR3 protein is CASSPRGQINYGYTF. The CDR3 nucleotides read TGCGCCAGCAGCCCAAGGGGACAAATCAACTATGGCTACACCTTC.

The chain has TRBV10-3 and TRBJ2-3; TRBD2 agrees at 8 bases. Germline CDR1 and CDR2: ENHRY and SYGVKD. The CDR3 sequence is 16 residues long. V shed 5 bases, J shed 0 bases, and the junction held 7 bases outside the gene matches. The CDR3 DNA is TGTGCCATCAGTTCTACTAGCGGTGCTAGCACAGATACGCAGTATTTT. Its translation: CAISSTSGASTDTQYF.

The chain uses TRBV6-1 and TRBJ2-1, with 10 bases fitting TRBD2. The trim removed 6 bases at V and 6 bases at J, leaving 5 bases unmatched. The CDR3 consists of 14 residues. Germline assignment: CDR1 MNHNS and CDR2 SASEGT. CDR3 sequence reads: CASRFASGSNEQFF. CDR3 bases: TGTGCCAGCAGGTTCGCTAGCGGGAGCAATGAGCAGTTCTTC.

The chain links TRBV2 to TRBJ2-7; perhaps TRBD1 as D (6 bases). The CDR3 contains 14 residues. Germline V gene lookup returns CDR1 SNHLY and CDR2 FYNNEI. The V end was cut by 5 bases, the J end by 1 base, with 12 bases between. The CDR3 bases are TGTGCCAGCAGTTACATAGGACAGTCCTACGAGCAGTACTTC. This translates into CASSYIGQSYEQYF.

The rearrangement uses TRBV4-1 and TRBJ1-4; the D gene is possibly TRBD1 (5 bases). CDR1 and CDR2 (germline): MGHRA, YSYEKL. V gave up 3 bases and J gave up 5 bases, with 19 bases separating them. CDR3 length equals 17 residues. Here the CDR3 DNA reads TGCGCCAGCAGCCATGACCCTGGGGCAGGAAGAAATGAAAAACTGTTTTTT. Translating gives CASSHDPGAGRNEKLFF.

The rearrangement joins TRBV7-2 to TRBJ2-7, with a tentative D call TRBD2 (6 bases). The CDR3 is made up of 16 amino acids. Trimming removed 1 base from V and 0 bases from J, with 13 bases in between. Germline V gene data show CDR1 as SGHTA and CDR2 as FQGNSA. The DNA of the CDR3 is TGTGCCAGCAGCTTAGAAGGCCGAGCGGGCTCCTACGAGCAGTACTTC. This gives the protein CASSLEGRAGSYEQYF.

In its sample, this clone was seen once. V and J are TRBV9 and TRBJ2-1, with D perhaps matching TRBD1 (6 bases). From germline, CDR1 is SGDLS and CDR2 YYNGEE. This CDR3 is 16 amino acids long. V was pared by 4 bases and J by 1 base, with 15 bases between. Written as DNA, the CDR3 is TGTGCCAGCAGCCCAACGAGGACAGCATCCTACAATGAGCAGTTCTTC. The encoded protein is CASSPTRTASYNEQFF.

The chain recombines TRBV4-3 with TRBJ2-1; TRBD2 matches 7 bases. CDR3 size: 12 residues. Germline assignment: CDR1 LGHNA and CDR2 YSLEER. V dropped 1 base and J dropped 9; count of bases not matched to a gene: 0. In DNA, the CDR3 is TGCGCCAGCAGCCAAGGGGGGGGTGAGCAGTTCTTC. Amino acids: CASSQGGGEQFF.

V usage is TRBV14 and J usage is TRBJ2-2, with TRBD1 matching 8 bases. The V and J ends lost 2 bases and 5 bases, in that order; junction bases with no gene match: 4. Germline lookup yields CDR1 SGHDN and CDR2 FVKESK. This CDR3 has 15 residues. The CDR3 DNA reads TGTGCCAGCAGCCAATATAACAGGGGGACCGGGGAGCTGTTTTTT. Translated, it gives CASSQYNRGTGELFF.

This sequence joins TRBV4-1 and TRBJ2-1; the match to TRBD2 covers 8 bases. The junction had 8 bases not matched to a gene; V was cut back by 0 bases and J by 7 bases. CDR1 MGHRA and CDR2 YSYEKL come from the germline V gene. The CDR3 totals 16 residues. CDR3 in DNA: TGCGCCAGCAGCCAAGATCCCGGACTAGCAATAAATGAGCAGTTCTTC. Protein: CASSQDPGLAINEQFF.

The J gene is TRBJ1-2, the V gene TRBV5-4; possibly TRBD1 for D (5 bases). The CDR3 sequence is 13 residues long. V was cut by 3 bases and J by 6 bases, with 12 bases left in between. Germline V lookup: CDR1 SGHNT, CDR2 YYREEE (reference sequence). In DNA, the CDR3 is TGTGCCAGCAGCTCCGGGCCGGGGGATGGCTACACCTTC. This translates into CASSSGPGDGYTF.

V and J are TRBV15 and TRBJ1-5; no firm D call. V dropped 3 bases and J dropped 7 bases, with 13 bases sitting between them. Germline CDR1 reads LNHNV; CDR2 reads YYDKDF (reference sequence). The CDR3 is made up of 14 amino acids. CDR3 nucleotide sequence: TGTGCCACCAGCAGTGGGAGGGAAATCCAGCCCCAGCATTTT. Amino acid sequence: CATSSGREIQPQHF.

This chain uses TRBV19 with TRBJ2-3, with 9 bases matching TRBD2. This CDR3 is 15 amino acids long. The ends lost 7 bases at V and 4 bases at J; junction bases unmatched: 9. Per germline, CDR1 LNHDA and CDR2 SQIVND (reference sequence). CDR3 coding DNA: TGTGCCAGTATGCCGCTAGCGGGAATTCCAGATACGCAGTATTTT. It is translated as CASMPLAGIPDTQYF.

This clone appeared once. The chain recombines TRBV7-3 with TRBJ1-4; D might be TRBD1 (5 bases). The CDR3 extends over 13 amino acids. The ends were cut back, 8 bases at V and 7 bases at J, with 14 bases in the middle. Germline lookup yields CDR1 SGHTA and CDR2 FQGTGA. In DNA, the CDR3 is TGTGCCAGCTCCAGGGTGTCCGGTGAAAAACTGTTTTTT. Amino acid sequence: CASSRVSGEKLFF.

This clone was seen more than once but under ten times. The rearrangement joins TRBV2 to TRBJ2-2, with no clear D. The ends were cut back, 3 bases at V and 3 bases at J, with 5 bases in the middle. CDR3 length equals 13 residues. Germline-derived CDR1 and CDR2 are SNHLY and FYNNEI. This chain's CDR3 is CASSDIYTGELFF. The CDR3 DNA reads TGTGCCAGCAGTGATATCTACACCGGGGAGCTGTTTTTT.